This T cell receptor beta chain was documented in a study of graft-versus-host responses after intestinal transplantation. Study-wide results and limits: Declines in HvG clones occurring early post-transplant were associated with peak circulating GvH clone levels.

About this clone: As yet, its antigen is unknown.

Clones were sequenced by immunoSEQ multiplex PCR, and TCRdb holds only the in-frame ones, with some missing. The sample gives 65,000 to 90,000 clones, approximately 88% of which show up once; roughly 2.6% is in the top ten. This TCR was sampled from a human donor who received an intestinal transplant. Sequencing used unstimulated CD8+ T cells sorted from spleen or lymph node cells, obtained before intestinal transplant.

The DNA for the CDR3 is TGTGCCAGCAGCTGCCAGGAGCGGGGGACCAGCACAGATACGCAGTATTTT. Amino acids: CASSCQERGTSTDTQYF. This sequence joins TRBV7-6 and TRBJ2-3; 8 bases agree with TRBD2. Looked up from germline, CDR1 is SGHVS and CDR2 is FNYEAQ. V lost 4 bases to trimming and J lost 0 bases; unmatched junction nucleotides: 9. CDR3 length: 17 residues.